These T cell receptor beta chains were read from a single sample in a study of shared clonotypes between healthy human individuals. TCRdb keeps only in-frame clones here, not all; method: immunoSEQ multiplex PCR. The data contain approximately 2,300,000 clones, about nine tenths of them singletons. Sample: naive CD4+ T cells from PBMCs. The source is a young man in good health. Some clones in this sample may be carry-over from other donors' samples. The CDR3 runs from the conserved cysteine through the conserved F or W. The D gene is left open where the match is weak. The size entry is marked missing in some rows and otherwise reads once, few, many or a size class.

V gene	clone size	D gene	J gene	CDR3 DNA	CDR3 protein
TRBV7-9	-	TRBD2	TRBJ2-3	TGTGCCAGCGGGAGGGCCACGGATACGCAGTATTTT	CASGRATDTQYF
TRBV7-9	-	TRBD2	TRBJ2-5	TGTGCCAGCAGCTTAGCTAGCGGGAGCCTCGAGGTGCAAGAGACCCAGTACTTC	CASSLASGSLEVQETQYF
TRBV7-3	-	-	TRBJ2-2	TGTGCCAGCAGCTTAAAACCGGGTCCGAACACCGGGGAGCTGTTTTTT	CASSLKPGPNTGELFF
TRBV28	-	TRBD1	TRBJ1-2	TGTGCCAGCAGTGAAAGGGCCGACAGGGATTGGGGCTACACCTTC	CASSERADRDWGYTF
TRBV6-1	-	-	TRBJ1-1	TGTGCCAGCACCTCCTTTTGGTTAGGCACTGAAGCTTTCTTT	CASTSFWLGTEAFF
TRBV7-9	-	-	TRBJ1-1	TGTGCCAGCAGCTCGATGGACCAGAGGACTGAAGCTTTCTTT	CASSSMDQRTEAFF
TRBV19	-	TRBD1	TRBJ1-5	TGTGCCAGTAGCTCTACAGGGGATGGTCAGCCCCAGCATTTT	CASSSTGDGQPQHF
TRBV5-1	once	TRBD1	TRBJ2-2	TGCGCCAGCAGTTCCAAGACAGGGGGGCCCACCGGGGAGCTGTTTTTT	CASSSKTGGPTGELFF
TRBV30	-	-	TRBJ2-7	TGTGCCTGGAGTTCCGGCAGGGAACACGAGCAGTACTTC	CAWSSGREHEQYF
TRBV19	-	-	TRBJ1-2	TGTGCGACTACGCTGTTACCCCGGGAAGAAAACTATGGCTACACCTTC	CATTLLPREENYGYTF
TRBV25-1	-	-	TRBJ2-1	TGTGCCAGCAAGGACACGTACAATGAGCAGTTCTTC	CASKDTYNEQFF
TRBV4-1	-	TRBD2	TRBJ2-7	TGCGCCAGCAGCCAAGGGCTAGCGGGATCCTACGAGCAGTACTTC	CASSQGLAGSYEQYF
TRBV28	-	-	TRBJ2-5	TGTGCCAGCAGGGACGGGACACGGGAACAAGAGACCCAGTACTTC	CASRDGTREQETQYF
TRBV5-1	-	TRBD1	TRBJ2-7	TGCGCCAGCAGCCGACTCACAGGGGGATCCTACGAGCAGTACTTC	CASSRLTGGSYEQYF
TRBV28	-	-	TRBJ2-7	TGTGCCAGCAGTTTATTAGTTCGACTACCCTACCCGTACGAGCAGTACTTC	CASSLLVRLPYPYEQYF
TRBV2	-	TRBD1	TRBJ2-3	TGTGCCAGCCCCCCCCGGGACAGGGCACAAGATACGCAGTATTTT	CASPPRDRAQDTQYF
TRBV5-5	-	TRBD2	TRBJ2-1	TGTGCCAGCAGTGACGGGAGGACGACCAGGGACAATGAGCAGTTCTTC	CASSDGRTTRDNEQFF
TRBV5-4	-	TRBD1	TRBJ2-5	TGTGCCAGCAGCGTACAGGGGGCCCAAGAGACCCAGTACTTC	CASSVQGAQETQYF
TRBV12-5	few	-	TRBJ2-3	TGTGCTAGTGGCCCCGGGAGCACAGATACGCAGTATTTT	CASGPGSTDTQYF
TRBV19	-	TRBD2	TRBJ2-7	TGTGCCAGTAGTATAGCGGGAGCGGGAGGACCTATATCCTACGAGCAGTACTTC	CASSIAGAGGPISYEQYF
TRBV28	-	-	TRBJ2-1	TGTGCCAGCAGTAACCTTATAACGGGAGATAGGTTCTTC	CASSNLITGDRFF
TRBV6-5	-	TRBD2	TRBJ2-1	TGTGCCAGCAGTTATCGAGCGGGAGCCACCTACAATGAGCAGTTCTTC	CASSYRAGATYNEQFF
TRBV28	-	TRBD1	TRBJ1-1	TGTGCCAGCAGTTCCCAGGGGGTTCTGCACACTGAAGCTTTCTTT	CASSSQGVLHTEAFF
TRBV20-1	-	TRBD2	TRBJ2-1	TGCAGTGCCCCGGGGACTAGGTTCGGGTTCTTC	CSAPGTRFGFF
TRBV6-5	-	TRBD1	TRBJ2-7	TGTGCCAGCAGTCCCGGACAGGGAGGCTACGAGCAGTACTTC	CASSPGQGGYEQYF
TRBV7-2	-	TRBD2	TRBJ2-7	TGTGCCAGCAGCTTAGGGGAAGCGGGAGGCCCCTACGAGCAGTACTTC	CASSLGEAGGPYEQYF
TRBV5-1	-	-	TRBJ2-5	TGCGCCAGCAGCACACCCGGACACCAAGAGACCCAGTACTTC	CASSTPGHQETQYF
TRBV19	once	TRBD2	TRBJ2-7	TGTGCCACCGGAGTAGCGGGAGGAGTGGGCTACGAGCAGTACTTC	CATGVAGGVGYEQYF
TRBV11-2	-	-	TRBJ2-3	TGTGCCAGCAGCCGATATAGGGGGGGCACAGATACGCAGTATTTT	CASSRYRGGTDTQYF
TRBV9	-	TRBD2	TRBJ2-7	TGTGCCAGCAGCGTTGGACTAGCGGGAGTAAACGAGCAGTACTTC	CASSVGLAGVNEQYF
TRBV7-2	-	TRBD2	TRBJ2-3	TGTGCCAGCAGCCCTCAAGCGGGAGTCGATACGCAGTATTTT	CASSPQAGVDTQYF
TRBV5-4	once	-	TRBJ2-3	TGTGCCAGCTCAAAATTGGCCGATACGCAGTATTTT	CASSKLADTQYF
TRBV28	-	-	TRBJ1-4	TGTGCCAGCAGTTATTTCTCGGGGCTTAATGAAAAACTGTTTTTT	CASSYFSGLNEKLFF
TRBV6-6	-	-	TRBJ1-5	TGTGCCAGCAGTGAGAATCAGCCCCAGCATTTT	CASSENQPQHF
TRBV5-1	-	TRBD2	TRBJ2-2	TGCGCCAGCAGGATACTAGCGGGAGGATGGGACACCGGGGAGCTGTTTTTT	CASRILAGGWDTGELFF
TRBV4-1	-	TRBD1	TRBJ2-5	TGCGCCAGCAGCCCACTCCCCACAGGGGGCGGAGAGACCCAGTACTTC	CASSPLPTGGGETQYF
TRBV28	-	-	TRBJ2-5	TGTGCCAGCAGTGGCGCAGGGCTCCAAGAGACCCAGTACTTC	CASSGAGLQETQYF
TRBV6-5	-	-	TRBJ1-5	TGTGCCAGCAGGGACGGGGCAGCTGTTAATCAGCCCCAGCATTTT	CASRDGAAVNQPQHF
TRBV5-1	-	-	TRBJ1-3	TGCGCCAGCAGCCCCCGAGGGGGGTCGGGAAACACCATATATTTT	CASSPRGGSGNTIYF
TRBV9	-	-	TRBJ1-4	TGTGCCAGCAGCGTCGCGGGAACCAATAATGAAAAACTGTTTTTT	CASSVAGTNNEKLFF
TRBV9	-	TRBD2	TRBJ2-2	TGTGCCAGCAGCGTGGGGACTAGCGTCAACACCGGGGAGCTGTTTTTT	CASSVGTSVNTGELFF
TRBV7-6	-	TRBD1	TRBJ2-5	TGTGCCAGCAGCTTAGCGAGGGGGCTGCTCGGGGAGACCCAGTACTTC	CASSLARGLLGETQYF
TRBV25-1	-	TRBD1	TRBJ1-1	TGTGCCAGCAGTGGTCCGACAGGGGTCGAAACTGAAGCTTTCTTT	CASSGPTGVETEAFF
TRBV9	-	TRBD1	TRBJ2-7	TGTGCCAGCAGCTGGGGACAGGGGTCCTACGAGCAGTACTTC	CASSWGQGSYEQYF
TRBV19	-	-	TRBJ1-2	TGTGCCAGTAGTATAGTCCCCAAGTGGGGAAACTATGGCTACACCTTC	CASSIVPKWGNYGYTF
TRBV28	-	TRBD2	TRBJ2-1	TGTGCCAGCAGTTCGGGACTAGCGGGCTACAATGAGCAGTTCTTC	CASSSGLAGYNEQFF
TRBV28	-	-	TRBJ1-5	TGTGCCAGCAGTCCCCTGGGGCAGGGGAGATATAGCAATCAGCCCCAGCATTTT	CASSPLGQGRYSNQPQHF
TRBV9	once	-	TRBJ2-3	TGTGCCAGCAGCCCGGCTCCGGGGGCGCAGTATTTT	CASSPAPGAQYF
TRBV5-1	-	-	TRBJ2-3	TGCGCCAGCAGCTTGCAGACCACAGATACGCAGTATTTT	CASSLQTTDTQYF
TRBV9	-	-	TRBJ1-1	TGTGCCAGCAGCGTAGTCCCGGGGCGGAACACTGAAGCTTTCTTT	CASSVVPGRNTEAFF
TRBV19	-	TRBD1	TRBJ1-2	TGTGCCAGTAGTGAGGGACAGTTCTATGGCTACACCTTC	CASSEGQFYGYTF